The 20 T cell receptor beta chains presented below share a single source sample, sequenced in a study of tumor-infiltrating lymphocytes in primary liver carcinoma. Total RNA (approximately 500 ng) served as template for TCR beta cDNA synthesis primed by a constant-region primer. Slightly modified ARM-PCR served as the procedure for the TCR beta libraries. These libraries came from three rounds of nested multiplex PCR. TRBV1-TRBV30 forward primers paired with a C-beta reverse primer drove the first two PCR rounds, about 9 cycles each. A single record per CDR3 protein comes from TCRdb applying MiXCR to the multiplex PCR reads. The table lists about 320,000 distinct CDR3 sequences, around three fifths of them singletons. Unsorted whole blood served as the source of blood RNA, and germline DNA was extracted as well. The sample taken for sequencing was peripheral blood. The receptor source for this set is a woman aged 25 to 39 with primary liver carcinoma and hepatitis B virus infection.

This rearrangement joins TRBV28 to TRBJ1-1; tentative D call: TRBD1 (5 bases). Trimming cost V 8 bases and J 10 bases, with 20 bases left between them. Germline CDR1 is MDHEN and CDR2 is SYDVKM. The CDR3 length is 13 residues. The CDR3 here is CASAPLGRGSAFF. The CDR3 coding sequence is TGTGCCAGCGCCCCGCTGGGACGGGGATCAGCTTTCTTT. Filled out from reference TRBV28 and TRBJ1-1, the complete variable domain reads DVKVTQSSRYLVKRTGEKVFLECVQDMDHENMFWYRQDPGLGLRLIYFSYDVKMKEKGDIPEGYSVSREKKERFSLILESASTNQTSMYLCASAPLGRGSAFFGQGTRLTVV.

This clonotype was counted a single time. Given the absence of the conserved phenylalanine or tryptophan at the CDR3 end, a read error is likely. The chain links TRBV5-4 to TRBJ2-1; possibly TRBD2 for D (9 bases). V dropped 4 bases and J dropped 8 bases, with 25 bases sitting between them. Germline CDR1 is SGHNT and CDR2 is YYREEE (reference sequence). The CDR3 covers 17 residues. This CDR3 reads CASSVDRAGTSRYEQFL. The CDR3 DNA is TGTGCCAGCAGCGTGGACAGGGCCGGGACTAGCAGGTATGAGCAGTTCCTC.

The count of this clonotype is one. A read error may account for a junction end that differs from germline. The CDR3 DNA is TGTGCCGGCAGTTGGTATTCCCACGAGCAGTACTTC. Translation: CAGSWYSHEQYF. This chain joins TRBV12-3 or TRBV12-4 and TRBJ2-7; D remains unclear. The CDR3 totals 12 residues.

This clonotype was seen more than once but under ten times. The rearrangement uses TRBV14 and TRBJ2-5; possible D gene TRBD1, 5 bases. This CDR3 is 16 amino acids long. V was shortened by 1 base and J by 4 bases, with 16 bases between the two germline ends. In germline, CDR1 is SGHDN, CDR2 FVKESK. The CDR3 is CASSQVLRGARETQYF. DNA of the CDR3: TGTGCCAGCAGCCAAGTTCTAAGGGGCGCAAGAGAGACCCAGTACTTC.

On this clonotype itself: The junction does not match germline at one end; this may be a read error. This rearrangement joins TRBV30 to TRBJ1-1; D unresolved. Germline V gives CDR1 GTSNPN, CDR2 SVGIG (reference sequence). The CDR3 has 12 residues. Here the CDR3 DNA reads TGTGCCTGGGGACGGATGAACACTGAAGCTGTCTTT. It codes for CAWGRMNTEAVF.

This clonotype appeared a few times. The chain carries TRBV7-8 and TRBJ1-5, with D tentatively TRBD1 (5 bases). Trimming pared 3 bases from V and 7 bases from J, leaving 13 bases between. The CDR3 length is 14 residues. In germline, CDR1 is SGHVS, CDR2 FQNEAQ. The CDR3 coding sequence is TGTGCCAGCAGCTTTAGCAGGGTTGGCCAGCCCCAGCATTTT. Translating it yields CASSFSRVGQPQHF.

This clonotype was recorded only once. The junction departs from germline at one end; a sequencing error may be responsible. The rearrangement links TRBV29-1 to TRBJ2-2; the D gene is possibly TRBD2 (5 bases). The germline gives CDR1 SQVTM, CDR2 ANQGSEA. The CDR3 spans 14 residues. The CDR3 coding sequence is TGCAGCCACTTAGGGCAGTGGTACGCCGGGGAGCTGTTTTTC. This encodes CSHLGQWYAGELFF.

The chain uses TRBV6-2 or TRBV6-3 and TRBJ2-3; TRBD2 matches 11 bases. The germline V gene encodes CDR1 MNHEY and CDR2 SVGEGT. CDR3 length equals 18 residues. The V segment lost 5 bases and the J segment 6 bases; nucleotides outside the gene matches: 16. CDR3 residues: CASSPQLPELAGEDTQYF. In DNA form, the CDR3 reads TGTGCCAGCAGTCCCCAACTCCCGGAACTAGCGGGAGAGGATACGCAGTATTTT.

Concerning this clonotype: This may come from a read error, since a much larger clone is one base off. This rearrangement joins TRBV6-1 to TRBJ2-7; 9 bases align to TRBD1. The junction had 14 bases not matched to a gene; V was cut back by 6 bases and J by 5 bases. CDR3 length equals 16 residues. CDR1 MNHNS and CDR2 SASEGT come from the germline V gene. The CDR3 sequence is CASRTPGTGPSDEQYF. CDR3 sequence (DNA): TGTGCCAGCAGGACTCCCGGGACAGGGCCTTCGGACGAGCAGTACTTC.

The V call is TRBV29-1, the J call TRBJ2-5, with unresolved D. CDR3 length: 14 amino acids. Trimming stripped 0 bases from V and 2 bases from J, with 10 bases between. Germline V lookup: CDR1 SQVTM, CDR2 ANQGSEA. CDR3 DNA: TGCAGCGTTGAAGATCTGGTCCTACAAGAGACCCAGTACTTC. It codes for CSVEDLVLQETQYF. Complete variable domain (other parts from reference TRBV29-1 and TRBJ2-5): SAVISQKPSRDICQRGTSLTIQCQVDSQVTMMFWYRQQPGQSLTLIATANQGSEATYESGFVIDKFPISRPNLTFSTLTVSNMSPEDSSIYLCSVEDLVLQETQYFGPGTRLLVL.

Worth noting for this clonotype: At one end, the junction sequence differs from germline, possibly due to a read error. V gene TRBV10-1 combines with J gene TRBJ1-4, with no clear D. This CDR3 comprises 10 residues. The germline CDR1 and CDR2 sequences are WNHNN and SYGVQD (reference sequence). CDR3 in amino acids: CPSIRKKLFF. CDR3 DNA sequence: TGCCCCAGCATACGGAAAAAACTGTTTTTT.

This clonotype was seen a single time. A much larger clone lies a single base off, so this may be a read error. The V and J genes are TRBV12-3 or TRBV12-4 and TRBJ2-5; D unresolved. CDR3 length: 13 residues. CDR3 protein: CDSSLRRTETQYF. In nucleotides, the CDR3 is TGTGACAGCAGTTTACGGCGTACAGAGACCCAGTACTTC.

This chain connects TRBV5-6 to TRBJ2-7; no reliable D call. The CDR3 consists of 14 residues. Germline V lookup: CDR1 SGHDT, CDR2 YYEEEE. V lost 1 base, J lost 0 bases, and 8 bases lay in between. The CDR3 protein is CASSLRQPSYEQYF. CDR3 sequence (DNA): TGTGCCAGCAGCTTGCGGCAGCCCTCCTACGAGCAGTACTTC.

This clonotype appeared many times. V usage is TRBV4-2 and J usage is TRBJ2-1; D might be TRBD1 or TRBD2, each matching 5 bases. V lost 1 base, J lost 11 bases, and 24 bases lay in between. Germline V gene data show CDR1 as LGHNA and CDR2 as YNFKEQ. CDR3 size: 17 residues. DNA of the CDR3: TGTGCCAGCAGCCAAGTAGGGGAGCCCCCATCCGAGAGAAAGCAGTTCTTC. Its translation: CASSQVGEPPSERKQFF.

This clonotype has more than one count but fewer than ten. The chain employs TRBV6-6 and TRBJ2-7, with 9 bases matching TRBD1. Per germline, CDR1 MNHNY and CDR2 SVGAGI (reference sequence). This CDR3 contains 14 residues. V lost 8 bases and J lost 2; bases outside the gene matches: 7. This chain's CDR3 is CASYPGQGAYEQYF. Written as DNA, the CDR3 is TGTGCCAGCTACCCGGGACAGGGCGCCTACGAGCAGTACTTC.

This clonotype appeared a few times. The J gene is TRBJ1-2, the V gene TRBV14; D possibly corresponds to TRBD1 (5 bases). Germline assignment: CDR1 SGHDN and CDR2 FVKESK. This CDR3 contains 14 residues. The ends were cut back, 6 bases at V and 4 bases at J, with 15 bases in the middle. CDR3 sequence reads: CASSLLGTRYGYTF. CDR3 in DNA: TGTGCCAGCAGTCTCCTCGGGACCCGCTATGGCTACACCTTC.

This clonotype has just a few counts. V gene TRBV10-3 combines with J gene TRBJ1-6; perhaps TRBD1 as D (5 bases). The V gene lost 0 bases and the J gene lost 9 bases, with 9 bases spanning the gap. CDR1 and CDR2 from the germline V gene are ENHRY and SYGVKD. The CDR3 is 14 amino acids. The CDR3 nucleotides read TGTGCCATCAGTGAGTCGCAGGGTACTTCACCCCTCCACTTT. Its translation: CAISESQGTSPLHF.

A word on this clonotype: A much more abundant neighbour one base away suggests this may be a read error. This CDR3 is CSAEQGRCEAFF. Here the CDR3 DNA reads TGCAGCGCGGAACAGGGGAGGTGTGAAGCTTTCTTT. This rearrangement joins TRBV29-1 to TRBJ1-1, with 7 bases matching TRBD1. In germline, CDR1 is SQVTM, CDR2 ANQGSEA. The CDR3 is 12 amino acids. Trimming at V came to 7 bases and at J to 7 bases, leaving 9 bases not matched to a gene.

The chain links TRBV12-3 or TRBV12-4 to TRBJ2-1, with 8 bases aligning to TRBD1. This CDR3 spans 15 amino acids. V lost 5 bases and J lost 7; bases outside the gene matches: 10. CDR3 coding DNA: TGTGCCAGCAGTACCTACAGGGGGAGCGAGAATGAGCAGTTCTTC. Translation gives CASSTYRGSENEQFF.

A remark on this clonotype: This CDR3 fails to terminate in the conserved phenylalanine or tryptophan, so it likely reflects a read error. No DNA is shown, since the ends of the CDR3 on it are uncertain; the CDR3 is the one TCRdb lists. The chain recombines TRBV6-5 with TRBJ2-2; TRBD2 is the table's D call, not checked against the DNA. From germline, CDR1 is MNHEY and CDR2 SVGAGI. Termini included, the CDR3 measures 17 amino acids. The CDR3 loop reads CASSYSPSGRAFRELSS.